This TCR beta chain was recovered during a study of response to subunit inactivated influenza vaccine. Germline V gives CDR1 DFQATT, CDR2 SNEGSKA (reference sequence). There are 14 residues in the CDR3. V lost 5 bases and J lost 6; bases outside the gene matches: 8. This clonotype was detected only a few times. One entry per CDR3 protein results from TCRdb running MiXCR on the RT-PCR reads. Counted here are some 550,000 distinct CDR3 sequences, around 25% occurring once; the ten biggest clones make up approximately 2.9%. The same data also contributed to another study, on T cells expressing NK-cell markers. This second study says: Generation of TCR beta cDNA was performed by 5'RACE template switching incorporating UMIs. Seropositivity for HCMV was found in seven of the eight sequenced donors, with one seronegative. The share of CD8+ T cells held by dominant NKG2C+ clonotypes was roughly 1.0-8% in several donors.

This chain links TRBV20-1 with TRBJ2-7; the match to TRBD1 covers 12 bases. Sequences were derived from CD4+ T cells sorted from PBMCs, sampled about 13 days after vaccination. The sequence was collected from a man aged 50-59 years who received an inactivated influenza vaccine. For the CDR3, the DNA is TGCAGTGCTCTTCCCGGGACAGGGGGCCTCGAGCAGTACTTC. Translating it yields CSALPGTGGLEQYF.